Described below is a single TCR beta chain sequence and its context. The data are from a study of technical replicates of blood from a few donors. V lost 1 base, J lost 4 bases, and 10 bases lay in between. CDR1 is SGHNT and CDR2 is YENEEA in the germline V gene. CDR3 length: 15 residues. Profiling relied on immunoSEQ multiplex PCR, and the TCRdb table lists in-frame clones only, not all of them. The sample holds 72,000 or so clones; 92% are singletons and the top ten take over 0.35%. The clonotype originates from a human donor in good health. The chain employs TRBV11-3 and TRBJ2-2; the D gene is possibly TRBD2 (6 bases). The sample taken for sequencing was T cells isolated from PBMCs. The CDR3 is CASSLAGEGTGELFF. CDR3 nucleotides: TGTGCCAGCAGCTTAGCGGGAGAGGGCACCGGGGAGCTGTTTTTT. Looking up the rest from reference TRBV11-3 and TRBJ2-2 gives the full variable domain: EAGVVQSPRYKIIEKKQPVAFWCNPISGHNTLYWYLQNLGQGPELLIRYENEEAVDDSQLPKDRFSAERLKGVDSTLKIQPAELGDSAVYLCASSLAGEGTGELFFGEGSRLTVL.